A single sample gave rise to the 13 T cell receptor beta chains below, sequenced in a study of CD8 T cells in ankylosing spondylitis. MiXCR, run by TCRdb on the 5' RACE reads, gives a single entry per CDR3 protein. The sample lists around 9,100 distinct CDR3 sequences, around 6% seen once, with around 40% in the top ten. The sample was blood, either unsorted or a sorted T cell fraction (not recorded which). The source of these receptors is a female donor with ankylosing spondylitis or in good health (not recorded which).

This clonotype has ten or more counts. V and J are TRBV9 and TRBJ2-1; D may be TRBD1 (5 bases). This CDR3 has 15 residues. Per germline, CDR1 SGDLS and CDR2 YYNGEE. Between the trimmed V and J ends, which lost 0 bases and 0 bases, there was a span of 7 bases. The CDR3 loop reads CASSVEGYSYNEQFF. The DNA of the CDR3 is TGTGCCAGCAGCGTAGAGGGGTACTCCTACAATGAGCAGTTCTTC. Drawing the rest from reference TRBV9 and TRBJ2-1, the complete variable domain is DSGVTQTPKHLITATGQRVTLRCSPRSGDLSVYWYQQSLDQGLQFLIQYYNGEERAKGNILERFSAQQFPDLHSELNLSSLELGDSALYFCASSVEGYSYNEQFFGPGTRLTVL.

This clonotype was counted ten times or more. The V call is TRBV9, the J call TRBJ2-1; possibly TRBD2 for D (6 bases). This CDR3 contains 16 residues. The germline CDR1 and CDR2 sequences are SGDLS and YYNGEE. V was clipped by 3 bases and J by 2 bases, with 15 bases between them. The DNA for the CDR3 is TGTGCCAGCAGCGAACGCCCGGGACTTGCCTACAATGAGCAGTTCTTC. Its protein is CASSERPGLAYNEQFF.

The sample holds a few counts of this clonotype. This chain connects TRBV9 to TRBJ2-7, with a possible D match to TRBD1 (6 bases). Germline CDR1 SGDLS, CDR2 YYNGEE. V was cut by 3 bases and J by 0 bases, with 22 bases left in between. The length of the CDR3 is 18 residues. The DNA of the CDR3 is TGTGCCAGCAGCGCCTCCGGCGCTCAGGGGCCAAGCTCCTACGAGCAGTACTTC. It encodes CASSASGAQGPSSYEQYF.

In this sample, this clonotype turned up many times. The chain combines TRBV9 with TRBJ1-1, with 7 positions matching TRBD1. Germline trimming cut 3 bases from V and 10 bases from J; bases unmatched to any gene: 9. The CDR3 covers 13 residues. Germline V gene data show CDR1 as SGDLS and CDR2 as YYNGEE. This CDR3 is CASSEAGGFGAFF. As DNA, the CDR3 is TGTGCCAGCAGCGAAGCAGGGGGGTTTGGAGCTTTCTTT.

This clonotype was recorded many times. The chain recombines TRBV9 with TRBJ2-5, with 9 nucleotides matching TRBD1. Germline CDR1 and CDR2: SGDLS and YYNGEE. The trim removed 4 bases at V and 5 bases at J, leaving 12 bases unmatched. The CDR3 consists of 16 residues. This CDR3 reads CASSKGGQGSSETQYF. The CDR3 DNA sequence: TGTGCCAGCAGCAAAGGAGGACAGGGGAGTTCGGAGACCCAGTACTTC.

The table lists this clonotype with many counts. The chain carries TRBV9 and TRBJ2-3; no reliable D call. Germline V lookup: CDR1 SGDLS, CDR2 YYNGEE. The V end was cut by 3 bases, the J end by 1 base, with 3 bases between. The CDR3 totals 12 residues. The CDR3 nucleotides read TGTGCCAGCAGCGAACGCACAGATACGCAGTATTTT. Translating gives CASSERTDTQYF. The variable domain in full, completed from reference TRBV9 and TRBJ2-3, reads DSGVTQTPKHLITATGQRVTLRCSPRSGDLSVYWYQQSLDQGLQFLIQYYNGEERAKGNILERFSAQQFPDLHSELNLSSLELGDSALYFCASSERTDTQYFGPGTRLTVL.

Ten or more counts support this clonotype. The CDR3 DNA follows: TGTGCCAGCAGCGTACTACTAGCGGGAGCTGATGAGCAGTTCTTC. Translation: CASSVLLAGADEQFF. This rearrangement joins TRBV9 to TRBJ2-1, with 11 bases identical to TRBD2. The CDR3 has 15 amino acids. The germline V gene encodes CDR1 SGDLS and CDR2 YYNGEE. Trimming removed 1 base from V and 8 bases from J; junction bases left unmatched: 5. The full variable domain, in which reference TRBV9 and TRBJ2-1 provide the parts outside the CDR3, is DSGVTQTPKHLITATGQRVTLRCSPRSGDLSVYWYQQSLDQGLQFLIQYYNGEERAKGNILERFSAQQFPDLHSELNLSSLELGDSALYFCASSVLLAGADEQFFGPGTRLTVL.

This clonotype was picked up many times. V and J are TRBV9 and TRBJ2-7; D gene ambiguous. CDR3 length: 11 residues. Germline-derived CDR1 and CDR2 are SGDLS and YYNGEE. V lost 3 bases, J lost 3 bases, and 4 bases lay in between. The CDR3 loop is CASSDLYEQYF. The CDR3 coding sequence is TGTGCCAGCAGCGACCTCTACGAGCAGTACTTC.

This clonotype came up a few times. V usage is TRBV9 and J usage is TRBJ2-3; the D gene is possibly TRBD1 (6 bases). Trimming cost V 3 bases and J 3 bases, with 14 bases left between them. There are 15 residues in the CDR3. CDR1 is SGDLS, CDR2 YYNGEE, per germline. This chain's CDR3 is CASSGLRTGTDTQYF. The CDR3 coding sequence is TGTGCCAGCAGCGGACTACGAACAGGGACAGATACGCAGTATTTT.

This clonotype turned up a few times. The V and J genes are TRBV9 and TRBJ1-2; D unresolved. The CDR3 runs 14 residues. Germline CDR1 SGDLS, CDR2 YYNGEE. Trimming stripped 4 bases from V and 2 bases from J, with 12 bases between. DNA of the CDR3: TGTGCCAGCAGCCCAGAGGGCGGAAACTATGGCTACACCTTC. Translation: CASSPEGGNYGYTF.

This clonotype rates as medium-sized. The J gene is TRBJ1-6, the V gene TRBV9; maybe TRBD1 (5 bases). This CDR3 spans 15 amino acids. Trimming took 4 bases from V and 13 from J, leaving 21 bases between them. Germline V gives CDR1 SGDLS, CDR2 YYNGEE. The CDR3 protein is CASSPRRDLGIPLHF. CDR3 nucleotides: TGTGCCAGCAGCCCCCGTCGGGACCTCGGAATCCCCCTCCACTTT.

The J gene is TRBJ2-5, the V gene TRBV9; perhaps TRBD2 as D (7 bases). The CDR3 has 16 residues. CDR1 and CDR2 from the germline V gene are SGDLS and YYNGEE. V lost 4 bases, J lost 1 base, and 17 bases lay in between. Written as DNA, the CDR3 is TGTGCCAGCAGCCCTCATTGGGGGGGCAGCCAAGAGACCCAGTACTTC. This translates into CASSPHWGGSQETQYF.

The sample holds many counts of this clonotype. The CDR3 DNA sequence: TGTGCCAGCAGCGTATCGTCTAGCGGTCTCTACGAGCAGTACTTC. It specifies CASSVSSSGLYEQYF. The rearrangement joins TRBV9 to TRBJ2-7; TRBD2 matches 7 bases. From germline, CDR1 is SGDLS and CDR2 YYNGEE. V lost 1 base, J lost 3 bases, and 7 bases stayed unmatched. The CDR3 is 15 amino acids.